These 23 T cell receptor beta chains share one sample of origin, sequenced in a study of cytomegalovirus exposure and HLA in healthy donors. Primers for the PCR totalled 60 Vbeta and 13 Jbeta. Data came from immunoSEQ multiplex PCR; TCRdb stores just in-frame clones and leaves some out. This sample has about 99,000 clones, with 76% found just once. The sequencing input was PBMCs. The origin of the receptors is a young woman in good health and CMV-seropositive.

V gene TRBV9 combines with J gene TRBJ1-1; 7 bases are a match to TRBD1. The CDR3 is 14 amino acids. Losses at the gene ends were 4 bases for V and 4 bases for J; bases not matched to a gene: 7. Looked up from germline, CDR1 is SGDLS and CDR2 is YYNGEE. CDR3 residues: CASSKGQVGTEAFF. In DNA form, the CDR3 reads TGTGCCAGCAGCAAAGGACAGGTGGGCACTGAAGCTTTCTTT.

The chain couples TRBV6-5 to TRBJ2-7; possible D gene TRBD1, 6 bases. This CDR3 has 15 residues. V shed 0 bases and J shed 5 bases, with 14 bases lying between them. Germline V lookup: CDR1 MNHEY, CDR2 SVGAGI. This chain's CDR3 is CASSYSGQLTNEQYF. The DNA for the CDR3 is TGTGCCAGCAGTTACTCTGGACAGCTCACTAACGAGCAGTACTTC.

The rearrangement links TRBV7-2 to TRBJ1-1, with 9 bases identical to TRBD1. The junction had 6 bases not matched to a gene; V was cut back by 1 base and J by 3 bases. Germline V gene sequence: CDR1 SGHTA, CDR2 FQGNSA. The length of the CDR3 is 16 residues. CDR3 DNA sequence: TGTGCCAGCAGCTTAGGAATGACAGGGGGGGACACTGAAGCTTTCTTT. This translates into CASSLGMTGGDTEAFF.

The chain links TRBV6-6 to TRBJ2-1, with 9 bases aligning to TRBD2. CDR3 length equals 13 residues. V lost 11 bases and J lost 10; bases outside the gene matches: 12. The germline CDR1 and CDR2 sequences are MNHNY and SVGAGI (reference sequence). In nucleotides, the CDR3 is TGTGCCGGGGCCACCTTAGCGGGAGCGGAGCAGTTCTTC. Amino acids: CAGATLAGAEQFF.

This clone was detected a few times. CDR3 sequence: CASSSPGAGQGRKSTGELFF. The CDR3, as DNA: TGTGCCAGCAGCTCCCCCGGCGCGGGACAGGGTAGGAAATCAACCGGGGAGCTGTTTTTT. The J gene is TRBJ2-2, the V gene TRBV9; TRBD1 aligns across 9 bases. V lost 4 bases and J lost 5; bases outside the gene matches: 21. The germline V gene encodes CDR1 SGDLS and CDR2 YYNGEE. The length of the CDR3 is 20 residues.

The V call is TRBV5-1, the J call TRBJ2-3; 10 positions agree with TRBD2. Germline V gene lookup returns CDR1 SGHRS and CDR2 YFSETQ. The trim removed 6 bases at V and 6 bases at J, leaving 10 bases unmatched. The CDR3 is 15 amino acids. The CDR3 sequence is CASTPRTSGFDTQYF. DNA for the CDR3: TGCGCCAGCACCCCTCGGACTAGCGGTTTTGATACGCAGTATTTT.

The V and J genes are TRBV4-2 and TRBJ2-7; 7 bases are a match to TRBD1. After removal of 0 bases from V and 2 bases from J, the junction contained 4 bases not matched to a gene. The CDR3 has 15 residues. Germline V gives CDR1 LGHNA, CDR2 YNFKEQ. CDR3 amino acids: CASSQDLGGPYEQYF. The CDR3 nucleotides read TGTGCCAGCAGCCAAGATCTAGGGGGCCCCTACGAGCAGTACTTC.

As regards this clone: One end of the junction fails to match germline, which may point to a read error. The V call is TRBV6-5, the J call TRBJ1-1; the D is unclear. Germline lookup yields CDR1 MNHEY and CDR2 SVGAGI. There are 14 residues in the CDR3. The CDR3 nucleotides are TGTGCCAGCAGACCTCTTTCCGAACACGATTCGAGGGTCTTT. Translating gives CASRPLSEHDSRVF.

The chain joins TRBV18 to TRBJ1-5; TRBD1 matches 9 bases. CDR3 size: 17 residues. Germline-derived CDR1 and CDR2 are KGHSH and LQKENI. After removal of 8 bases from V and 4 bases from J, the junction contained 15 bases not matched to a gene. The CDR3 bases are TGTGCCAGCCTCCGAATTAACCGGGACAGGGAAAATCAGCCCCAGCATTTT. It is translated as CASLRINRDRENQPQHF. The whole variable domain, filled in from reference TRBV18 and TRBJ1-5, reads NAGVMQNPRHLVRRRGQEARLRCSPMKGHSHVYWYRQLPEEGLKFMVYLQKENIIDESGMPKERFSAEFPKEGPSILRIQQVVRGDSAAYFCASLRINRDRENQPQHFGDGTRLSIL.

In this sample, this clone turned up a few times. The rearrangement uses TRBV10-3 and TRBJ2-7; a weak D match, TRBD2 (6 bases). V lost 1 base and J 3 bases, leaving 13 bases between the germline ends. The germline CDR1 and CDR2 sequences are ENHRY and SYGVKD. CDR3 length: 15 amino acids. The CDR3, as DNA: TGTGCCATCAGTGAGTTGGGGGAGGTAAACTACGAGCAGTACTTC. It codes for CAISELGEVNYEQYF.

The gene calls are TRBV30 and TRBJ2-1, with 8 bases identical to TRBD1. The V gene end was trimmed by 8 bases and the J gene end by 5 bases; junction bases not matched to a gene: 8. The CDR3 runs 13 residues. CDR1 and CDR2 (germline): GTSNPN, SVGIG (reference sequence). CDR3 sequence: CARGQGGHNEQFF. The CDR3 nucleotides read TGTGCCAGAGGACAGGGTGGGCACAATGAGCAGTTCTTC.

This clone was recorded once. The chain employs TRBV6-5 and TRBJ1-3; no clear D. Germline CDR1 reads MNHEY; CDR2 reads SVGAGI. The CDR3 has 14 residues. The V gene lost 6 bases and the J gene lost 4 bases, with 13 bases spanning the gap. CDR3 amino acids: CASSLLGRGNTIYF. The DNA for the CDR3 is TGTGCCAGCAGCCTCCTAGGGAGAGGAAACACCATATATTTT.

The chain recombines TRBV7-3 with TRBJ1-1; 9 nucleotides agree with TRBD1. V lost 5 bases, J lost 6 bases, and 7 bases stayed unmatched. Germline values: CDR1 SGHTA, CDR2 FQGTGA. This CDR3 region has 14 residues. The CDR3 here is CASSTPGQGPEAFF. The CDR3 DNA sequence: TGTGCCAGCAGCACCCCGGGACAGGGCCCTGAAGCTTTCTTT.

J is TRBJ1-2 and V is TRBV28; D gene uncertain. Germline V gene lookup returns CDR1 MDHEN and CDR2 SYDVKM. This CDR3 is 14 amino acids long. The germline V and J ends were trimmed by 6 bases and 8 bases, with 19 bases remaining between them. The CDR3: CASRLNLGGGGYTF. DNA of the CDR3: TGTGCCAGCAGGTTAAATTTGGGTGGCGGAGGCTACACCTTC.

This clone turned up a few times. The chain joins TRBV19 to TRBJ2-6, with D tentatively TRBD2 (5 bases). V gave up 7 bases and J gave up 4 bases, with 8 bases separating them. The CDR3 loop spans 13 amino acids. The germline CDR1 and CDR2 sequences are LNHDA and SQIVND (reference sequence). The CDR3 region has the DNA TGTGCCAGTAACCCGGGGGGGGCCAACGTCCTGACTTTC. It is translated as CASNPGGANVLTF.

The CDR3 DNA sequence: TGTGCCAGCAGCTCCCCGCTACGTAGGAGGGCCCCCTACGAGCAGTACTTC. Encoded protein: CASSSPLRRRAPYEQYF. The chain links TRBV7-2 to TRBJ2-7, with D possibly matching TRBD2 (6 bases). Germline CDR1 and CDR2: SGHTA and FQGNSA. Trimming shortened V by 4 bases and J by 2 bases, and 21 bases separated the two germline ends. This CDR3 has 17 amino acids.

This chain connects TRBV4-3 to TRBJ2-7; D possibly corresponds to TRBD1 (5 bases). This CDR3 spans 13 amino acids. Germline V gene lookup returns CDR1 LGHNA and CDR2 YSLEER. The V end was cut by 6 bases, the J end by 2 bases, with 11 bases between. CDR3 nucleotides: TGCGCCAGCAGTAAGGGGTACACCTACGAGCAGTACTTC. Encoded protein: CASSKGYTYEQYF.

This chain's CDR3 is CASSAGTGSGEQYF. CDR3 coding DNA: TGTGCCAGCAGCGCAGGGACAGGGAGCGGCGAGCAGTACTTC. The rearrangement links TRBV9 to TRBJ2-7; 9 nucleotides line up with TRBD1. Trimming removed 3 bases from V and 6 bases from J; junction bases left unmatched: 7. The CDR3 consists of 14 residues. Germline CDR1 is SGDLS and CDR2 is YYNGEE. Using reference TRBV9 and TRBJ2-7 for the parts outside the CDR3, the full variable domain is DSGVTQTPKHLITATGQRVTLRCSPRSGDLSVYWYQQSLDQGLQFLIQYYNGEERAKGNILERFSAQQFPDLHSELNLSSLELGDSALYFCASSAGTGSGEQYFGPGTRLTVT.

This clone was counted between two and nine times. This chain links TRBV23-1 with TRBJ1-2, with TRBD1 as a possible D gene (6 bases). TRBV23-1 has ORF status, its function being uncertain. Between the trimmed V and J ends, which lost 5 bases and 4 bases, there was a span of 14 bases. This CDR3 comprises 14 residues. DNA for the CDR3: TGCGCCAGCAGTTTCGACAGGTTCTTCTATGGCTACACCTTC. It translates to CASSFDRFFYGYTF.

This clone has more than one count but fewer than ten. The sample has other DNA sequences that encode this CDR3 too. V and J are TRBV27 and TRBJ2-7; D gene ambiguous. Trimming stripped 5 bases from V and 0 bases from J, with 11 bases between. Germline values: CDR1 MNHEY, CDR2 SMNVEV (reference sequence). The CDR3 totals 14 residues. The CDR3 is CASSRESRSYEQYF. Written as DNA, the CDR3 is TGTGCCAGCAGTCGTGAGTCACGCTCCTACGAGCAGTACTTC.

This rearrangement joins TRBV19 to TRBJ2-3, with 7 bases that match TRBD2. Per germline, CDR1 LNHDA and CDR2 SQIVND (reference sequence). Trimming at V came to 8 bases and at J to 3 bases, leaving 8 bases not matched to a gene. The CDR3 consists of 14 residues. The CDR3 reads CASGGGGFTDTQYF. The CDR3 nucleotides read TGTGCCAGTGGGGGGGGAGGTTTTACAGATACGCAGTATTTT. The full variable domain, rest sourced from reference TRBV19 and TRBJ2-3, is DGGITQSPKYLFRKEGQNVTLSCEQNLNHDAMYWYRQDPGQGLRLIYYSQIVNDFQKGDIAEGYSVSREKKESFPLTVTSAQKNPTAFYLCASGGGGFTDTQYFGPGTRLTVL.

CDR3 protein: CAISESSGGNTGELFF. CDR3 DNA sequence: TGTGCCATCAGTGAGTCTTCAGGAGGAAACACCGGGGAGCTGTTTTTT. This chain links TRBV10-3 with TRBJ2-2; weak D call: TRBD2 (5 bases). V was cut by 0 bases and J by 2 bases, with 10 bases left in between. Germline lookup yields CDR1 ENHRY and CDR2 SYGVKD. The CDR3 totals 16 residues.

The table lists this clone with a few counts. This chain links TRBV29-1 with TRBJ2-5; 8 bases map to TRBD1. There are 17 residues in the CDR3. Germline V gene lookup returns CDR1 SQVTM and CDR2 ANQGSEA. The J segment lost 5 bases and the V segment lost 1 base, leaving 15 bases of the junction unmatched. Here the CDR3 reads CSVEGTETDRGGETQYF. CDR3 sequence (DNA): TGCAGCGTTGAAGGAACCGAAACCGACAGGGGAGGCGAGACCCAGTACTTC.